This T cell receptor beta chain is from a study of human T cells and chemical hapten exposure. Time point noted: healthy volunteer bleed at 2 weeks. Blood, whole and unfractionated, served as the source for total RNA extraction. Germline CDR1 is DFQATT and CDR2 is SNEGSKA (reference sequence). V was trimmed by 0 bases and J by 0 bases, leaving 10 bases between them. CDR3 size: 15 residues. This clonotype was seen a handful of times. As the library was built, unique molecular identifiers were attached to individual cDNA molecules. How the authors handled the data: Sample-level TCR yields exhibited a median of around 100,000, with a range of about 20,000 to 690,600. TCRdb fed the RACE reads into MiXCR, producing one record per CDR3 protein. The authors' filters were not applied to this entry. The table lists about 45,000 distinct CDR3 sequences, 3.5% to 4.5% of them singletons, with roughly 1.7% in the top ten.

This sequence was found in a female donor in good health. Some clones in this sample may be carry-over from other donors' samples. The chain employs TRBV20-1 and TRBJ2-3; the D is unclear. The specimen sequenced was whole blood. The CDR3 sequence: CSAREIYESTDTQYF. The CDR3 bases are TGCAGTGCTAGAGAAATATACGAAAGCACAGATACGCAGTATTTT.